This entry is about one TCR beta chain. In Seattle, patients joined the study during active infection and were tracked longitudinally. The data stem from a study of blood T cell repertoires in COVID-19. Across the study: Acute and convalescent COVID-19 specimens originated in the United States, Italy and Spain. The cDNA or gDNA used as material had been derived from T cells, B-cell-depleted T cells, or PBMCs.

Original methodology: Estimates of nucleated cell counts were drawn from the amplification of reference gene primers. Sequenced by immunoSEQ multiplex PCR; TCRdb stores in-frame clones only, minus some. The D gene and trimming were derived from the DNA, and the V and J assignments and clone size from that table. The sample comprises some 500,000 clones, roughly nine tenths of which are singletons, and 7.8% rests with the top ten. After removal of 4 bases from V and 6 bases from J, the junction contained 7 bases not matched to a gene. The CDR3 is 14 residues long. CDR1 KGHSH and CDR2 LQKENI come from the germline V gene.

The sample taken for sequencing was peripheral blood. The rearrangement links TRBV18 to TRBJ2-7, with TRBD1 matching 9 bases. This sequence was found in a woman in her forties or fifties with COVID-19, enrolled during active disease. The CDR3 spells CASSRLQGAGEQYF. CDR3 bases: TGTGCCAGCTCACGGCTACAGGGGGCAGGCGAGCAGTACTTC.